The rows below give T cell receptor beta chains drawn from one sample of a study of T cell changes during pregnancy in multiple sclerosis. Produced via immunoSEQ multiplex PCR; TCRdb's table is partial and in-frame only. This table has roughly 28,000 clones, around nine tenths appearing once. The specimen was CD8+ T cells from peripheral blood mononuclear cells, collected before pregnancy. The receptors derive from a female donor with multiple sclerosis, enrolled in a pregnancy study. CDR3s include the opening cysteine and the closing phenylalanine or tryptophan. The order of the fields is J gene, D gene, clone size, V gene, CDR3 protein, CDR3 DNA. The D gene is left open where the match is weak. The listing skips clone size in some rows; elsewhere it reads once, few, many or a size class.

TRBJ1-1 TRBD1 few TRBV7-9 CASVAGTDTEAFF TGTGCCAGCGTAGCCGGGACAGACACTGAAGCTTTCTTT
TRBJ1-3 NA NA TRBV6-6 CASSTRWRAGNTIYF TGTGCCAGCAGTACCCGTTGGAGGGCCGGAAACACCATATATTTT
TRBJ2-1 NA NA TRBV4-2 CASSQDATSRYNEQFF TGTGCCAGCAGCCAAGATGCCACTAGTCGGTACAATGAGCAGTTCTTC
TRBJ2-7 NA NA TRBV11-2 CASSLGPFYEQYF TGTGCCAGCAGCTTAGGTCCTTTTTACGAGCAGTACTTC
TRBJ2-1 NA once TRBV6-1 CASSEGLERNEQFF TGTGCCAGCAGTGAAGGGTTGGAGCGGAATGAGCAGTTCTTC
TRBJ2-2 NA NA TRBV7-8 CASSLAIAAPNTGELFF TGTGCCAGCAGCTTAGCCATAGCGGCCCCGAACACCGGGGAGCTGTTTTTT
TRBJ2-3 NA NA TRBV6-6 CASSLSGDPTDTQYF TGTGCCAGCAGTTTGTCAGGGGATCCCACAGATACGCAGTATTTT
TRBJ1-2 NA once TRBV19 CASKQQAVFGYTF TGTGCCAGTAAACAACAGGCTGTCTTCGGCTACACCTTC
TRBJ1-2 TRBD1 NA TRBV6-5 CASSYSTGGEGYTF TGTGCCAGCAGTTACTCGACAGGGGGCGAGGGCTACACCTTC
TRBJ2-5 TRBD2 NA TRBV7-6 CASSLGRLAGVETQYF TGTGCCAGCAGCCTGGGGAGGCTAGCGGGAGTAGAGACCCAGTACTTC
TRBJ1-1 NA NA TRBV29-1 CSVGHLDTEAFF TGCAGCGTTGGACACTTGGACACTGAAGCTTTCTTT
TRBJ2-2 NA NA TRBV19 CASSIVVAAGELFF TGTGCCAGTAGTATTGTGGTCGCGGCCGGGGAGCTGTTTTTT
TRBJ2-1 TRBD2 once TRBV7-6 CASSLALLGGGEQFF TGTGCCAGCAGCTTAGCGCTACTGGGGGGGGGTGAGCAGTTCTTC
TRBJ2-7 NA NA TRBV4-3 CASSQDRGHSYEQYF TGCGCCAGCAGCCAAGATCGCGGGCATTCCTACGAGCAGTACTTC
TRBJ2-7 TRBD2 NA TRBV7-6 CASSLGTSGSGEQYF TGTGCCAGCAGCTTAGGGACTAGCGGGAGCGGGGAGCAGTACTTC
TRBJ2-7 TRBD2 NA TRBV11-3 CASSLIAGEQYF TGTGCCAGCAGCTTAATAGCGGGGGAGCAGTACTTC
TRBJ2-3 NA NA TRBV6-5 CASSSTDTQYF TGTGCCAGCAGTTCGACAGATACGCAGTATTTT
TRBJ2-7 TRBD2 NA TRBV12-5 CASGLPAGGGEQYF TGTGCTAGTGGTTTGCCGGCGGGAGGGGGCGAGCAGTACTTC
TRBJ1-1 NA NA TRBV21-1 CASGEVDTEAFF TGTGCCAGCGGGGAGGTCGATACTGAAGCTTTCTTT
TRBJ1-2 TRBD1 NA TRBV7-2 CASSLGTGDPPEGYTF TGTGCCAGCAGCCTAGGGACAGGGGATCCTCCCGAGGGCTACACCTTC
TRBJ2-7 NA NA TRBV6-1 CASSDGTPYEQYF TGTGCCAGCAGTGATGGGACACCTTATGAGCAGTACTTC
TRBJ2-7 NA once TRBV5-4 CASSLVGDEQYF TGTGCCAGCAGCTTGGTAGGGGATGAGCAGTACTTC
TRBJ1-3 NA NA TRBV28 CASSLWGNPSGNTIYF TGTGCCAGCAGTTTATGGGGCAACCCCTCTGGAAACACCATATATTTT
TRBJ1-4 NA NA TRBV7-6 CASSPSGRNEKLFF TGTGCCAGCAGCCCCTCAGGGAGGAATGAAAAACTGTTTTTT
TRBJ1-2 NA NA TRBV6-1 CASSESGDYGYTF TGTGCCAGCAGTGAGTCGGGAGACTATGGCTACACCTTC
TRBJ1-1 NA NA TRBV13 CASSLYLRQITEAFF TGTGCCAGCAGCTTATATTTGAGGCAGATCACTGAAGCTTTCTTT
TRBJ2-1 NA NA TRBV13 CASSVSGSYNEQFF TGTGCCAGCAGCGTTAGCGGAAGTTACAATGAGCAGTTCTTC
TRBJ2-7 NA NA TRBV2 CASRHNYEQYF TGTGCCAGCAGACATAATTACGAGCAGTACTTC
TRBJ2-7 TRBD2 NA TRBV28 CASSRTPSGSSYEQYF TGTGCCAGCAGCCGAACTCCTAGCGGGAGCTCCTACGAGCAGTACTTC
TRBJ2-4 TRBD2 NA TRBV7-9 CASSPHPPSGRIAKNIQYF TGTGCCAGCAGCCCGCACCCTCCTAGCGGGAGGATCGCCAAAAACATTCAGTACTTC